The 10 T cell receptor beta chains given below trace back to one sample, sequenced in a study of Tregs in tolerant kidney transplant recipients. The data were produced by immunoSEQ multiplex PCR, yet TCRdb's version contains in-frame clones alone and is incomplete. Among some 100,000 clones listed, around 91% were seen once. Sequencing was carried out using CD4+ T cells from blood. These receptors all stem from a human donor in good health.

The chain has TRBV19 and TRBJ1-5; weak D call: TRBD1 (6 bases). The CDR3 spans 16 residues. CDR1 and CDR2 from the germline V gene are LNHDA and SQIVND (reference sequence). The V gene lost 4 bases and the J gene lost 1 base, with 14 bases spanning the gap. CDR3 protein: CASSTLTTGSNQPQHF. CDR3 DNA: TGTGCCAGTAGTACGCTAACGACAGGAAGCAATCAGCCCCAGCATTTT.

The J gene is TRBJ2-7, the V gene TRBV6-5; D not certain. CDR3 length: 13 residues. Trimming took off 0 bases at V and 8 bases at J, with 11 bases between the two ends. The germline V gene has CDR1 MNHEY and CDR2 SVGAGI. This CDR3 reads CASSYSGSNKQYF. Here the CDR3 DNA reads TGTGCCAGCAGTTACTCGGGCTCTAACAAGCAGTACTTC.

This sequence joins TRBV5-6 and TRBJ2-3; unclear D gene. Germline V gives CDR1 SGHDT, CDR2 YYEEEE. This CDR3 spans 12 amino acids. The V end lost 7 bases, the J end lost 5 bases, and 11 bases lay between the germline ends. The CDR3 region has the DNA TGTGCCAGCGAGTTCAGGAGAGATACGCAGTATTTT. Encoded protein: CASEFRRDTQYF. Full variable domain (missing parts from reference TRBV5-6 and TRBJ2-3): DAGVTQSPTHLIKTRGQQVTLRCSPKSGHDTVSWYQQALGQGPQFIFQYYEEEERQRGNFPDRFSGHQFPNYSSELNVNALLLGDSALYLCASEFRRDTQYFGPGTRLTVL.

The chain employs TRBV7-9 and TRBJ2-7, with 8 bases aligning to TRBD1. CDR1 and CDR2 from the germline V gene are SEHNR and FQNEAQ (reference sequence). V trimming: 6 bases; J trimming: 0 bases; junction bases outside the gene matches: 4. This CDR3 region has 14 residues. CDR3 nucleotides: TGTGCCAGCAGACTAGGACAGGGCTCCTACGAGCAGTACTTC. It translates to CASRLGQGSYEQYF.

V gene TRBV7-2 combines with J gene TRBJ2-5, with D possibly being TRBD2 (5 bases). This CDR3 contains 14 residues. V lost 5 bases and J lost 5, with 15 bases in between. CDR1 is SGHTA, CDR2 FQGNSA, per germline. Here the CDR3 DNA reads TGTGCCAGCAGCCCCCGGACTCTTGTCGAGACCCAGTACTTC. It yields the protein CASSPRTLVETQYF. Complete variable domain (other parts from reference TRBV7-2 and TRBJ2-5): GAGVSQSPSNKVTEKGKDVELRCDPISGHTALYWYRQSLGQGLEFLIYFQGNSAPDKSGLPSDRFSAERTGGSVSTLTIQRTQQEDSAVYLCASSPRTLVETQYFGPGTRLLVL.

This chain joins TRBV7-2 and TRBJ1-2; weak D call: TRBD1 (5 bases). Germline V gene sequence: CDR1 SGHTA, CDR2 FQGNSA. The CDR3 spans 16 residues. The V and J ends lost 5 bases and 2 bases respectively, with 18 bases between them. DNA for the CDR3: TGTGCCAGCAGCCGGGATCCCGGGACGGCAAACTATGGCTACACCTTC. This encodes CASSRDPGTANYGYTF. Full variable domain (missing parts from reference TRBV7-2 and TRBJ1-2): GAGVSQSPSNKVTEKGKDVELRCDPISGHTALYWYRQSLGQGLEFLIYFQGNSAPDKSGLPSDRFSAERTGGSVSTLTIQRTQQEDSAVYLCASSRDPGTANYGYTFGSGTRLTVV.

The chain carries TRBV15 and TRBJ1-2; D is uncertain. The germline V gene encodes CDR1 LNHNV and CDR2 YYDKDF (reference sequence). This CDR3 has 18 amino acids. V lost 0 bases, J lost 4 bases, and 21 bases lay in between. Written as DNA, the CDR3 is TGTGCCACCAGCAGAGATGGCCCTCTCGGTAGGAGCCCCTATGGCTACACCTTC. Protein sequence: CATSRDGPLGRSPYGYTF.

The V gene is TRBV29-1, the J gene TRBJ2-5, with D maybe TRBD2 (5 bases). Per the germline V gene, CDR1 is SQVTM and CDR2 is ANQGSEA. This CDR3 is built from 15 residues. The V end was cut by 4 bases, the J end by 2 bases, with 17 bases between. The CDR3 loop is CSVGHHSGGQETQYF. The CDR3 DNA reads as TGCAGCGTTGGGCACCATTCAGGAGGACAAGAGACCCAGTACTTC.

This sequence joins TRBV7-8 and TRBJ2-2, with 7 bases aligning to TRBD2. V shed 5 bases and J 3 bases; nucleotides not matched to a gene: 9. Germline V gene data show CDR1 as SGHVS and CDR2 as FQNEAQ. The CDR3 has 16 residues. CDR3 loop: CASSGAGRVDTGELFF. CDR3 coding DNA: TGTGCCAGCAGCGGGGCGGGGAGGGTAGACACCGGGGAGCTGTTTTTT.

The chain couples TRBV10-1 to TRBJ2-3, with D maybe TRBD2 (6 bases). This CDR3 is built from 15 residues. Per germline, CDR1 WNHNN and CDR2 SYGVQD (reference sequence). V lost 6 bases, J lost 7 bases, and 20 bases lay in between. CDR3 loop: CASSGSGQATHTQYF. CDR3 DNA: TGCGCCAGCAGCGGGAGTGGCCAGGCTACACATACGCAGTATTTT.